A selection of T cell receptor beta chains follows, all from one sample in a study of PD-1 blockade in classical Hodgkin lymphoma. Clones were read by immunoSEQ multiplex PCR, and TCRdb kept only the in-frame ones, dropping some. The sample contains fewer than 70,000 clones, 88% of which appear only once. The sample here was peripheral blood mononuclear cells (PBMCs), taken before the second cycle of nivolumab. These receptor sequences come from a human donor with classical Hodgkin lymphoma. Each CDR3 is given with its conserved first and last residue. D genes are given only for firm matches. Clone size is stated in some rows and not others, as once, few, many or a class when expanded.

V	size	J	D	DNA	CDR3
TRBV5-1	NA	TRBJ2-2	TRBD2	TGCGCCAGCAGCTTGACGAGCGGGGACACCGGGGAGCTGTTTTTT	CASSLTSGDTGELFF
TRBV30	once	TRBJ2-1	NA	TGTGCCTGGAGTTTAGAGCGAGTCAATGAGCAGTTCTTC	CAWSLERVNEQFF
TRBV5-1	NA	TRBJ1-2	NA	TGCGCCAGCAGCTTGGTAGGGACCTATGGCTACACCTTC	CASSLVGTYGYTF
TRBV29-1	few	TRBJ2-7	TRBD2	TGCAGCGTTGAAGTACAGTACGCTAGCGGCGAGCAGTACTTC	CSVEVQYASGEQYF
TRBV23-1	NA	TRBJ2-5	NA	TGCGCCAGCAGTCAATCGAGGAGGGGAGAAGAGACCCAGTACTTC	CASSQSRRGEETQYF
TRBV6-5	NA	TRBJ1-1	NA	TGTGCCAGCAGTTACTCGAAGGCGCCGGGGGGAGCTGAAGCTTTCTTT	CASSYSKAPGGAEAFF
TRBV28	NA	TRBJ1-4	TRBD1	TGTGCCAGCAGCCGCCCCGGACAGGGCGGGGGTGAAAAACTGTTTTTT	CASSRPGQGGGEKLFF
TRBV5-6	NA	TRBJ2-1	TRBD2	TGTGCCAGCAGCTTGGGTCTAGCGGGGGCTCAGCAGTTCTTC	CASSLGLAGAQQFF
TRBV7-8	NA	TRBJ1-2	NA	TGTGCCAGCAGCTTAGTCGGAGGGTCTAACTATGGCTACACCTTC	CASSLVGGSNYGYTF
TRBV5-1	few	TRBJ2-1	TRBD2	TGCGCCAGCAGCTTGGATCTAGCGGGATCCTACAATGAGCAGTTCTTC	CASSLDLAGSYNEQFF
TRBV4-1	NA	TRBJ1-5	NA	TGCGCCAGCAGCCAAGAGTCGGAGACACTTAGCAATCAGCCCCAGCATTTT	CASSQESETLSNQPQHF
TRBV6-5	NA	TRBJ1-5	TRBD1	TGTGCCAGCAGGCCCGACAGGGAATATCAGCCCCAGCATTTT	CASRPDREYQPQHF
TRBV28	NA	TRBJ1-2	NA	TGTGCCTTGAGACGAGCAGAAGACTATGGCTACACCTTC	CALRRAEDYGYTF
TRBV5-1	NA	TRBJ1-1	NA	TGCGCCAGCAGCACCGACAGACCCGGGGCTGAAGCTTTCTTT	CASSTDRPGAEAFF
TRBV14	NA	TRBJ2-1	NA	TGTGCCAGCAGCCCGGGACTGGCAGAGCAGTTCTTC	CASSPGLAEQFF
TRBV5-1	NA	TRBJ1-5	NA	TGCGCCAGCTCAGTGGAGGGCAGGACAGCTCAGCCCCAGCATTTT	CASSVEGRTAQPQHF
TRBV6-5	NA	TRBJ2-7	NA	TGTGCCAGCAGTCCCGCCAAGGGATCCTACGAGCAGTACTTC	CASSPAKGSYEQYF
TRBV14	NA	TRBJ1-2	NA	TGTGCCAGCAGCCAAGTCAGGGGAGTAGGTGGCTACACCTTC	CASSQVRGVGGYTF
TRBV5-1	few	TRBJ2-7	NA	TGCGCCAGCAGCGGGGGGATATTAAGCTCCTACGAGCAGTACTTC	CASSGGILSSYEQYF
TRBV6-5	few	TRBJ2-1	TRBD1	TGTGCCAGCAGTTCCCCCACAGGGGTTTTTGAGCAGTTCTTC	CASSSPTGVFEQFF
TRBV7-9	NA	TRBJ2-7	NA	TGTGCCAGCAGCTTAGCGCTTGCGGGGAGGAGCGAGCAGTACTTC	CASSLALAGRSEQYF
TRBV5-1	NA	TRBJ2-5	NA	TGCGCCAGCAGCTTTGAGGTAGGAGGGACCCAGTACTTC	CASSFEVGGTQYF
TRBV19	NA	TRBJ1-1	TRBD1	TGTGCCAATACTACGGGTATACGGACAGGGGACACTGAAGCTTTCTTT	CANTTGIRTGDTEAFF
TRBV27	NA	TRBJ2-3	NA	TGTGCCAGCAGTTCACAGGGAGCCCCCACAGATACGCAGTATTTT	CASSSQGAPTDTQYF
TRBV6-5	NA	TRBJ1-2	TRBD1	TGTGCCAGCAGTTACTCAGGACAGGGGAGAGGCTACACCTTC	CASSYSGQGRGYTF
TRBV7-9	NA	TRBJ1-5	NA	TGTGCCAGCAGCTTAGATGGGGTAAGCAATCAGCCCCAGCATTTT	CASSLDGVSNQPQHF
TRBV28	NA	TRBJ1-2	TRBD1	TGTGCCAGCAGTTTACGACAGGGCGGCAGTGGCTACACCTTC	CASSLRQGGSGYTF
TRBV18	NA	TRBJ2-1	NA	TGTGCCAGCACGGCGGGACAGCCTTACGATGAGCAGTTCTTC	CASTAGQPYDEQFF
TRBV18	NA	TRBJ1-5	NA	TGTGCCAGCTCACCGAATCCCGGGGCAGGTCAGCCCCAGCATTTT	CASSPNPGAGQPQHF